This T cell receptor (beta chain) appears in the sequencing data of a study of cytomegalovirus exposure and HLA in healthy donors. Points from the study as a whole: Among TCR beta chains of equal frequency, HLA-associated ones were more clonally expanded in a later analysis. Both high specificity and high sensitivity reportedly marked the classifier's diagnosis of cytomegalovirus status. Analysis was carried out at a later point, and it linked a missense DCLRE1C variant to TCR beta V- and J-gene trimming.

CDR1 is LNHDA and CDR2 is SQIVND in the germline V gene (reference sequence). Trimming took 6 bases from V and 0 from J, leaving 6 bases between them. CDR3 length equals 13 residues. This clone appeared a single time. No antigen is known for it. Use of 60 Vbeta and 13 Jbeta primers characterized the PCR. In the source study's methods: Approximately 83 million unique TCR beta chains, 10 million to 14 million shared, were counted in a later analysis. Data came from immunoSEQ multiplex PCR; TCRdb stores just in-frame clones and leaves some out. The DNA was the basis for D and trimming; V, J and clone size are from that table. This sample yields about 96,000 clones, of which around four fifths are seen a single time; about 2.9% belongs to the top ten.

The chain employs TRBV19 and TRBJ1-3; D ambiguous. Material: PBMCs. This TCR derives from a young man in good health and CMV-seronegative. CDR3 loop: CASRRFSGNTIYF. The CDR3 DNA is TGTGCCAGTAGGCGGTTCTCTGGAAACACCATATATTTT.